These T cell receptor beta chains were read from a single sample in a study of CD8+CD57+ T cells in acquired aplastic anemia. MiXCR was run by TCRdb on the reads, yielding one entry per CDR3 protein. The sample records approximately 170,000 distinct CDR3 sequences, 54% being singletons. The sample consisted of sorted CD4+, CD8+, or CD8+CD57+ T cells (not recorded which) from PBMCs. The source of these receptors is a human donor in good health, serving as a control. Each CDR3 is given with its conserved first and last residue. The order of the fields is clone size, D gene, V gene, J gene, CDR3 protein, CDR3 DNA. The D gene is left open where the match is weak. Some rows have no size entry. The others give once, few or many, or a class for an expanded clone.

-	-	TRBV25-1	TRBJ1-2	CASNAGWGGAGYTF	TGTGCCAGCAACGCCGGATGGGGGGGGGCTGGCTACACCTTC
many	TRBD2	TRBV12-3/TRBV12-4	TRBJ2-1	CASSLTRGDEQFF	TGTGCCAGCAGTTTAACCCGGGGGGATGAGCAGTTCTTC
-	-	TRBV12-3/TRBV12-4	TRBJ2-3	CAGTPFESSTDTQYF	TGTGCCGGCACCCCCTTTGAGAGCAGCACGGATACGCAGTATTTT
many	TRBD2	TRBV29-1	TRBJ2-3	CSVGVSGVTDTQYF	TGCAGCGTTGGTGTTAGCGGGGTCACAGATACGCAGTATTTT
many	TRBD1	TRBV3-1	TRBJ1-4	CASSRTGSNEKLFF	TGTGCCAGCAGCCGGACAGGCTCAAATGAAAAACTGTTTTTT
-	TRBD2	TRBV6-2/TRBV6-3	TRBJ2-7	CASSRQLAGAYEQYF	TGTGCCAGCAGTCGACAACTAGCGGGCGCCTACGAGCAGTACTTC
-	-	TRBV19	TRBJ1-6	CASSINTNREGSPLHF	TGTGCCAGTAGTATAAACACGAACAGGGAGGGTTCACCCCTCCACTTT
many	TRBD1	TRBV9	TRBJ1-1	CASSKSTGEGTEAFF	TGTGCCAGCAGCAAATCGACAGGGGAGGGCACTGAAGCTTTCTTT
-	-	TRBV20-1	TRBJ2-5	CSATVPETQYF	TGCAGTGCTACCGTGCCAGAGACCCAGTACTTC
-	-	TRBV7-3	TRBJ1-5	CASSFGPLQPQHF	TGTGCCAGCAGCTTTGGACCACTCCAGCCCCAGCATTTT
many	-	TRBV9	TRBJ2-7	CASSLMDGYEQYF	TGTGCCAGCAGCTTAATGGACGGCTACGAGCAGTACTTC
many	-	TRBV5-1	TRBJ1-3	CASSLAGRGVTGNTIYF	TGCGCCAGCAGCTTGGCCGGCAGGGGCGTCACTGGAAACACCATATATTTT
-	TRBD1	TRBV7-6	TRBJ1-6	CASSIGTGDSPLHF	TGTGCCAGCAGCATTGGGACAGGGGATTCACCCCTCCACTTT
-	TRBD1	TRBV12-3/TRBV12-4	TRBJ2-5	CASSGQGWETQYF	TGTGCCAGCAGTGGACAGGGATGGGAGACCCAGTACTTC
many	TRBD1	TRBV20-1	TRBJ2-7	CSGTGARMEQYF	TGCAGTGGTACAGGGGCGCGGATGGAGCAGTACTTC
-	-	TRBV7-9	TRBJ1-1	CASSLEGGGDTEAFF	TGTGCCAGCAGCTTAGAGGGGGGTGGCGACACTGAAGCTTTCTTT
-	TRBD2	TRBV7-9	TRBJ2-3	CASSLAGGVTDTQYF	TGTGCCAGCAGCCTAGCGGGAGGTGTAACAGATACGCAGTATTTT
-	-	TRBV2	TRBJ2-7	CASSEALWDF	TGTGCCAGCAGTGAAGCGCTGTGGGACTTC
once	TRBD1	TRBV2	TRBJ1-2	CASSLLMTGSGGYTF	TGTGCCAGCAGTCTCCTGATGACAGGGAGCGGTGGCTACACCTTC
many	TRBD1	TRBV15	TRBJ1-2	CATSRGLVRDRGYQGYTF	TGTGCCACCAGCAGAGGCCTGGTTCGGGACAGGGGCTACCAGGGCTACACCTTC
many	-	TRBV12-3/TRBV12-4	TRBJ2-5	CASSYRRGQGQETQYF	TGTGCCAGCAGTTACCGGAGGGGGCAGGGACAAGAGACCCAGTACTTC
-	-	TRBV10-1	TRBJ2-5	CASSVSPSPQETQYF	TGCGCCAGCAGTGTTAGCCCCTCGCCCCAAGAGACCCAGTACTTC
-	-	TRBV19	TRBJ1-5	CASSPDIRQPQHF	TGTGCCAGTAGTCCAGATATCCGACAGCCCCAGCATTTT
many	TRBD1	TRBV7-7	TRBJ1-4	CASSTGQGGNEKLFF	TGTGCTAGCAGCACAGGACAGGGAGGGAATGAAAAACTGTTTTTT
many	TRBD1	TRBV19	TRBJ1-5	CASSDRGYSNQPQHF	TGTGCCAGTAGCGACAGGGGATATAGCAATCAGCCCCAGCATTTT
many	TRBD2	TRBV20-1	TRBJ2-3	CSVYGSRTSGGATTDTQYF	TGCAGTGTTTACGGCTCGAGAACTAGCGGGGGGGCTACCACAGATACGCAGTATTTT
-	TRBD2	TRBV10-2	TRBJ2-7	CASSQGLANEQYF	TGCGCCAGCAGTCAGGGACTAGCTAACGAGCAGTACTTC
few	-	TRBV6-2/TRBV6-3	TRBJ2-2	CASSYSTRQTRPTGELFF	TGTGCCAGCAGTTACTCGACCCGACAAACCCGCCCCACCGGGGAGCTGTTTTTT
many	TRBD2	TRBV7-2	TRBJ2-5	CASSANPGGQETQYF	TGTGCCAGCAGCGCTAATCCGGGGGGGCAGGAGACCCAGTACTTC
many	-	TRBV4-3	TRBJ1-2	CASSQDHNYGYTF	TGCGCCAGCAGCCAAGACCACAACTATGGCTACACCTTC
-	-	TRBV2	TRBJ2-7	CASSWDVREQYF	TGTGCCAGCAGTTGGGACGTTCGGGAGCAGTACTTC
-	-	TRBV7-2	TRBJ2-7	CASSLAGRGYEQYF	TGTGCCAGCAGCTTAGCGGGGAGAGGTTACGAGCAGTACTTC
-	TRBD1	TRBV20-1	TRBJ2-7	CSAQKGGIGDEQYF	TGCAGTGCTCAAAAAGGGGGCATCGGCGACGAGCAGTACTTC
many	-	TRBV2	TRBJ1-5	CASGEYSNQPQHF	TGTGCCAGCGGGGAGTATAGCAATCAGCCCCAGCATTTT
-	-	TRBV19	TRBJ2-6	CASSIYAGISGANVLTF	TGTGCCAGTAGTATTTACGCCGGGATCTCTGGGGCCAACGTCCTGACTTTC
-	-	TRBV7-8	TRBJ2-1	CASSFGEYNEQFF	TGTGCCAGCAGCTTCGGGGAATACAATGAGCAGTTCTTC
many	-	TRBV7-2	TRBJ1-4	CASRSNEKLFF	TGTGCCAGCAGGAGTAATGAAAAACTGTTTTTT